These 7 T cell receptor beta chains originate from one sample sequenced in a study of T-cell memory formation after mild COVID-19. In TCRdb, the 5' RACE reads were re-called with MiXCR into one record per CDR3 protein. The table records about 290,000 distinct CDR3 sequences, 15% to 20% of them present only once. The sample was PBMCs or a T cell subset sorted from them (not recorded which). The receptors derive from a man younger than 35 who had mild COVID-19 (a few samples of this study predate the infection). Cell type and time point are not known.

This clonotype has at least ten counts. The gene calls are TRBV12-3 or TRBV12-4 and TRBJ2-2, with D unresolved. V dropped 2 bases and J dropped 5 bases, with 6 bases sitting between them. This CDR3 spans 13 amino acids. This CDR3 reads CASSLSLTGELFF. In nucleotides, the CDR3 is TGTGCCAGCAGTTTATCACTTACCGGGGAGCTGTTTTTT.

CDR3 coding DNA: TGTGCCAGCAGCTTAGTACAGGGGGCAATTGAGCAGTACTTC. Amino acids: CASSLVQGAIEQYF. The rearrangement joins TRBV7-8 to TRBJ2-7; 9 bases map to TRBD1. J was trimmed by 7 bases and V by 1 base; bases with no gene match: 5. The CDR3 has 14 residues. The germline V gene encodes CDR1 SGHVS and CDR2 FQNEAQ.

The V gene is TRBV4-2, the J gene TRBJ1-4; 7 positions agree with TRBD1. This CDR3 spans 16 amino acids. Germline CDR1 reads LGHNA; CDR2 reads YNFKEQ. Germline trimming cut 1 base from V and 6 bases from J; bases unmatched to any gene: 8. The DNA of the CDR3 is TGTGCCAGCAGCCAAGTCTGGGACAGAGACTATGAAAAACTGTTTTTT. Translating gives CASSQVWDRDYEKLFF.

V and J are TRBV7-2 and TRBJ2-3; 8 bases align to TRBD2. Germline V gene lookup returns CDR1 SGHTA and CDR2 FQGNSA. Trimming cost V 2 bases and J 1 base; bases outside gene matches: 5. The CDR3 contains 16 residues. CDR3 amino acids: CASSLLVTSGTDTQYF. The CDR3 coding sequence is TGTGCCAGCAGCTTACTCGTGACTAGCGGCACAGATACGCAGTATTTT.

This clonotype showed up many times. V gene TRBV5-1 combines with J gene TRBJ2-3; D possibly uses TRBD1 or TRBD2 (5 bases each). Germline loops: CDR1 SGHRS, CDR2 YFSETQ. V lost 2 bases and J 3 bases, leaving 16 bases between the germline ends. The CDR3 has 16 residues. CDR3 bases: TGCGCCAGCAGCTTACATCTCGAGGGGATAACAGATACGCAGTATTTT. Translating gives CASSLHLEGITDTQYF.

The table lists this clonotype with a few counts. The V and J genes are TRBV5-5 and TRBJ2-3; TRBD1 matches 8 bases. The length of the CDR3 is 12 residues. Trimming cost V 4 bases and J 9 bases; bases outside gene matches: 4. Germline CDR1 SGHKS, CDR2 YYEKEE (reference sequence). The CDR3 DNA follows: TGTGCCAGCAGCCCTCAGGGGGCAACGCAGTATTTT. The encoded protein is CASSPQGATQYF. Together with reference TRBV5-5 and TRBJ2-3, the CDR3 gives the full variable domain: DAGVTQSPTHLIKTRGQQVTLRCSPISGHKSVSWYQQVLGQGPQFIFQYYEKEERGRGNFPDRFSARQFPNYSSELNVNALLLGDSALYLCASSPQGATQYFGPGTRLTVL.

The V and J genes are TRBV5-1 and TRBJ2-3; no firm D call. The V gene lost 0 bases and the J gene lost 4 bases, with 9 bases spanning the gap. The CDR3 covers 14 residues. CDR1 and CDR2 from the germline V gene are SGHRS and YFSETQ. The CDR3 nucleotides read TGCGCCAGCAGCTTGGGCAGGATTTCAGATACGCAGTATTTT. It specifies CASSLGRISDTQYF.